This T cell receptor beta chain was observed in a study of CD8+CD57+ T cells in acquired aplastic anemia. Germline V gives CDR1 SGHDT, CDR2 YYEEEE. There are 14 residues in the CDR3. All patients picked for sequencing had shown, by flow cytometry, an expansion of CD8+CD57+ cells. Every patient was diagnosed with severe acquired aplastic anemia. All patients were therapy-naive when blood was sampled. Study-wide findings and caveats: The number of CD8+ CDR3 sequences shared by patients and controls was approximately 31.

TCR beta VDJ and CDR3 were profiled, and genomic DNA was the template. Using its own MiXCR run on the reads, TCRdb lists one record per CDR3 protein. The table shows about 120,000 distinct CDR3 sequences, with 45% to 60% occurring only once. Details on this clonotype: Its antigen is not identified. This may come from a read error, since a much larger clone is one base off.

The chain uses TRBV5-6 and TRBJ1-1; D is unresolved. The sequenced material came from sorted CD4+, CD8+, or CD8+CD57+ T cells (not recorded which) from PBMCs. The receptor was derived from a human donor with aplastic anemia. The CDR3: CSSSLSILNTEAFF. DNA of the CDR3: TGTTCCAGCAGCTTGAGTATTTTGAACACTGAAGCTTTCTTT.